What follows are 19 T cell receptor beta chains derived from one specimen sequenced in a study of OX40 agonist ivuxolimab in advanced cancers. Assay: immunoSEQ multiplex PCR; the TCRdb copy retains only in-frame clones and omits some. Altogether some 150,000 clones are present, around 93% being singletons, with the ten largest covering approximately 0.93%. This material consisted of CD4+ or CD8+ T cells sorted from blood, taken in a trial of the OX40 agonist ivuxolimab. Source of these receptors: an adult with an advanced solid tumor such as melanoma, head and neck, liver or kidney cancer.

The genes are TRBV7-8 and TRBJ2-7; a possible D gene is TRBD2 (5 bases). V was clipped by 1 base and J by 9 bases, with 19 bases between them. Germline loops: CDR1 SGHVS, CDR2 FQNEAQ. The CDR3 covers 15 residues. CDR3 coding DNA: TGTGCCAGCAGCTTAGAGCGGTCGGCCGGGCGTCCGCAGTACTTC. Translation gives CASSLERSAGRPQYF.

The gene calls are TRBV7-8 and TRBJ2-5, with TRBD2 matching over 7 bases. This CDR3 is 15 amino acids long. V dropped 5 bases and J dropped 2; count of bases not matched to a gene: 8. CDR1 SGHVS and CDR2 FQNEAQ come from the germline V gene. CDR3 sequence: CASSLGLVRQETQYF. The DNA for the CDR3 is TGTGCCAGCAGCCTTGGACTAGTCAGACAAGAGACCCAGTACTTC.

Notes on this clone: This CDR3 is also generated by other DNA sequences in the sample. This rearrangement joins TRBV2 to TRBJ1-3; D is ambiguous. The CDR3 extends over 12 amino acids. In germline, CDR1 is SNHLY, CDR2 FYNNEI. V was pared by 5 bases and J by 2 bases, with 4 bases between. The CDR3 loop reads CASSPAGNTIYF. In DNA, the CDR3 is TGTGCCAGCAGTCCTGCTGGAAACACCATATATTTT.

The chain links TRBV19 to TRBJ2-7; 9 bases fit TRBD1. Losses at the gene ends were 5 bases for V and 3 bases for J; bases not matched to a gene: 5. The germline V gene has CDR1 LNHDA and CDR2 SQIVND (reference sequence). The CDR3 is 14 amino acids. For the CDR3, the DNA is TGTGCCAGTAGTCCTCAGGGACAGGGCTACGAGCAGTACTTC. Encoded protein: CASSPQGQGYEQYF. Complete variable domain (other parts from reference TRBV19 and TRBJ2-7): DGGITQSPKYLFRKEGQNVTLSCEQNLNHDAMYWYRQDPGQGLRLIYYSQIVNDFQKGDIAEGYSVSREKKESFPLTVTSAQKNPTAFYLCASSPQGQGYEQYFGPGTRLTVT.

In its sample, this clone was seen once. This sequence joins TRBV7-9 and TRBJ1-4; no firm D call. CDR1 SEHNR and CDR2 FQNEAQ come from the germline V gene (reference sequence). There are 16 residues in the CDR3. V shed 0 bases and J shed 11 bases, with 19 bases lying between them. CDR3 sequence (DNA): TGTGCCAGCAGCTTAGCGGGGAGTGGGTTGGCCGGGAAACTGTTTTTT. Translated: CASSLAGSGLAGKLFF.

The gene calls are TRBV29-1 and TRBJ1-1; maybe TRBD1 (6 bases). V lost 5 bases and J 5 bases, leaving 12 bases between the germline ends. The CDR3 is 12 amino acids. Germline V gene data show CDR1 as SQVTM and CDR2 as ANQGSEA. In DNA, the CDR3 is TGCAGCGTTCAGGGGCGATCTACTGAAGCTTTCTTT. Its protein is CSVQGRSTEAFF.

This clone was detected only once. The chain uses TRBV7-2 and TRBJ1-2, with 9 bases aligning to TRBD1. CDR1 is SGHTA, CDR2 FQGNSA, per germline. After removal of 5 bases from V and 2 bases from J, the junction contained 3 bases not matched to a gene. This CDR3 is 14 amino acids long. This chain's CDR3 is CASSTGQGNYGYTF. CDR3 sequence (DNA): TGTGCCAGCAGCACGGGACAGGGAAACTATGGCTACACCTTC.

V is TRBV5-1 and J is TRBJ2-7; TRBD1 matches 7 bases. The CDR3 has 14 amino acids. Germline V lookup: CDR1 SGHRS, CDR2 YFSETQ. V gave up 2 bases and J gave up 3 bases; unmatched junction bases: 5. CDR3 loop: CASSLDGQDYEQYF. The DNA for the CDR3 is TGCGCCAGCAGCTTAGATGGACAGGACTACGAGCAGTACTTC.

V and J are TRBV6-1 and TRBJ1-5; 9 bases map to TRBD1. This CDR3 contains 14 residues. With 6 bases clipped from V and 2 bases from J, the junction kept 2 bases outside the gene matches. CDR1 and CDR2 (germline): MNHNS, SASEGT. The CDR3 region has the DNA TGTGCCAGCAGGGACAGGGGAGGCAATCAGCCCCAGCATTTT. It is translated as CASRDRGGNQPQHF.

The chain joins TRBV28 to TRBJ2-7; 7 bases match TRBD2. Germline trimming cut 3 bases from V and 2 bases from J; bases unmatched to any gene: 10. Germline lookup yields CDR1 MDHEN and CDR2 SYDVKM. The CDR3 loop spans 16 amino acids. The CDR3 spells CASSFTLSGLTYEQYF. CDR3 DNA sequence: TGTGCCAGCAGTTTCACCCTTAGCGGGTTAACCTACGAGCAGTACTTC. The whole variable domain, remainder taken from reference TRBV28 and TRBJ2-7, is DVKVTQSSRYLVKRTGEKVFLECVQDMDHENMFWYRQDPGLGLRLIYFSYDVKMKEKGDIPEGYSVSREKKERFSLILESASTNQTSMYLCASSFTLSGLTYEQYFGPGTRLTVT.

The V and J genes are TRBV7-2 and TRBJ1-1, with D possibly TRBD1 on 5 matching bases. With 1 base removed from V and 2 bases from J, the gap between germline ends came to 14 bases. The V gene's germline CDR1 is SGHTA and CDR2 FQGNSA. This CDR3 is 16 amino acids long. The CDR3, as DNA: TGTGCCAGCAGCTTAGTGGGAAGACAGCTTAACACTGAAGCTTTCTTT. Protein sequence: CASSLVGRQLNTEAFF. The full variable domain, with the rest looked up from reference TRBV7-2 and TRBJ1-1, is GAGVSQSPSNKVTEKGKDVELRCDPISGHTALYWYRQSLGQGLEFLIYFQGNSAPDKSGLPSDRFSAERTGGSVSTLTIQRTQQEDSAVYLCASSLVGRQLNTEAFFGQGTRLTVV.

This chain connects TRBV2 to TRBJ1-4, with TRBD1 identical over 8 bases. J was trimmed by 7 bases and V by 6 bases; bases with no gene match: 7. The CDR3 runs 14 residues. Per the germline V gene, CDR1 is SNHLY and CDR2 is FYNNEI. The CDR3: CASRLTGVTEKLFF. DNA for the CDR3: TGTGCCAGCAGATTGACAGGGGTAACTGAAAAACTGTTTTTT.

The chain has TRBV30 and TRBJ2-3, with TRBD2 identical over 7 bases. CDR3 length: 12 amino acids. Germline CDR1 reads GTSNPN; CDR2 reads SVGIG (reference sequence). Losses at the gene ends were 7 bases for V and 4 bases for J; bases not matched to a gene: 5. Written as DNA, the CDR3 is TGTGCCTTTGGACGGGGGGCAGATACGCAGTATTTT. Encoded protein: CAFGRGADTQYF. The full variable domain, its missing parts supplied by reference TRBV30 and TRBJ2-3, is SQTIHQWPATLVQPVGSPLSLECTVEGTSNPNLYWYRQAAGRGLQLLFYSVGIGQISSEVPQNLSASRPQDRQFILSSKKLLLSDSGFYLCAFGRGADTQYFGPGTRLTVL.

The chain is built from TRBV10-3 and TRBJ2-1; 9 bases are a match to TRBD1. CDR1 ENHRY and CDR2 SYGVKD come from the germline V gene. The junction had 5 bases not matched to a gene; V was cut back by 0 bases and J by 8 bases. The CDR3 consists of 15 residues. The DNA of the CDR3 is TGTGCCATCAGTGAGTCGGGACAGGGCGGCGATGAGCAGTTCTTC. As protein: CAISESGQGGDEQFF.

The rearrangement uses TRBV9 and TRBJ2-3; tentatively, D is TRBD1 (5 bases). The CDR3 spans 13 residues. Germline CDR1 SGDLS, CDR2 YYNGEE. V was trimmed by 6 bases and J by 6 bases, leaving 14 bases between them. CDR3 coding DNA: TGTGCCAGCAAGGCAGGGAAAGAGGATACGCAGTATTTT. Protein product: CASKAGKEDTQYF. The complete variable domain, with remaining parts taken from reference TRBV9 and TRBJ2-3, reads DSGVTQTPKHLITATGQRVTLRCSPRSGDLSVYWYQQSLDQGLQFLIQYYNGEERAKGNILERFSAQQFPDLHSELNLSSLELGDSALYFCASKAGKEDTQYFGPGTRLTVL.

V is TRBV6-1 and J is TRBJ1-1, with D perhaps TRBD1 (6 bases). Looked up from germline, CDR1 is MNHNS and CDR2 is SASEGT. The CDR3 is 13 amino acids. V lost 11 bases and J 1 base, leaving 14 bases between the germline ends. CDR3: CAVAGAPNTEAFF. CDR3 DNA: TGTGCCGTGGCAGGGGCTCCGAACACTGAAGCTTTCTTT.

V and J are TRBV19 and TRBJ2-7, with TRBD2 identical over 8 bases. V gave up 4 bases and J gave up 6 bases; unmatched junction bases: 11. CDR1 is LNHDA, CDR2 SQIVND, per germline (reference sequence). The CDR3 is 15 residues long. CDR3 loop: CASSTTLSGSAEQYF. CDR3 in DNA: TGTGCCAGTAGTACCACCCTAAGCGGGAGTGCCGAGCAGTACTTC.

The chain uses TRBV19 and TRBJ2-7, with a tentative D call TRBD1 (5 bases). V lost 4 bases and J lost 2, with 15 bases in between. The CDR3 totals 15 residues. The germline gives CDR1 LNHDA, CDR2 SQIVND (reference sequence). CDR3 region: CASSTYRFGAYEQYF. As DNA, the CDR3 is TGTGCCAGTAGTACATACAGGTTTGGGGCCTACGAGCAGTACTTC. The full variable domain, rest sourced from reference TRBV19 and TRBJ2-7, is DGGITQSPKYLFRKEGQNVTLSCEQNLNHDAMYWYRQDPGQGLRLIYYSQIVNDFQKGDIAEGYSVSREKKESFPLTVTSAQKNPTAFYLCASSTYRFGAYEQYFGPGTRLTVT.

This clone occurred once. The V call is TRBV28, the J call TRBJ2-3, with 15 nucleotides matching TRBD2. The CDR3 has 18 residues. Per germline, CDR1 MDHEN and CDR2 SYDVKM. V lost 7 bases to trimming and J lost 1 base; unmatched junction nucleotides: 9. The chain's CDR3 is CASTTPGLAGGGTDTQYF. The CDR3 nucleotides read TGTGCCAGCACCACTCCAGGACTAGCGGGAGGGGGCACAGATACGCAGTATTTT.